The 23 T cell receptor beta chains below come from one sample, sequenced in a study of blood T cell repertoires in COVID-19. Clones were sequenced by immunoSEQ multiplex PCR, and TCRdb holds only the in-frame ones, with some missing. The sample includes hundreds of thousands of clones, more than 60% of them seen just once. Sequenced: peripheral blood. Source of these receptors: a woman in her thirties or forties with active or convalescent COVID-19.

The V and J genes are TRBV5-6 and TRBJ1-1; D may be TRBD1 (5 bases). Germline CDR1 and CDR2: SGHDT and YYEEEE. CDR3 length: 16 residues. V lost 0 bases, J lost 2 bases, and 14 bases lay in between. The CDR3 sequence is CASSLVGKGPNTEAFF. The DNA for the CDR3 is TGTGCCAGCAGCTTGGTAGGGAAGGGGCCTAACACTGAAGCTTTCTTT.

This sequence joins TRBV19 and TRBJ1-1, with D possibly being TRBD1 (5 bases). Germline V gene data show CDR1 as LNHDA and CDR2 as SQIVND (reference sequence). There are 14 residues in the CDR3. V shed 1 base and J shed 10 bases, with 16 bases lying between them. The CDR3 is CASSIGQGGYPAFF. CDR3 nucleotides: TGTGCCAGTAGTATAGGTCAGGGAGGGTACCCAGCTTTCTTT.

The genes are TRBV6-1 and TRBJ1-1; a weak D match, TRBD1 (6 bases). The V end lost 6 bases, the J end lost 4 bases, and 15 bases lay between the germline ends. The CDR3 covers 14 residues. The germline V gene encodes CDR1 MNHNS and CDR2 SASEGT. The CDR3 is CASRPQGSSTEAFF. The CDR3, as DNA: TGTGCCAGCAGGCCACAGGGTTCGAGCACTGAAGCTTTCTTT.

The chain combines TRBV7-8 with TRBJ2-2; D is unclear. There are 15 residues in the CDR3. Germline-derived CDR1 and CDR2 are SGHVS and FQNEAQ. Trimming stripped 5 bases from V and 3 bases from J, with 13 bases between. The CDR3, as DNA: TGTGCCAGCAGCGTCCAGGCTAAGGACACCGGGGAGCTGTTTTTT. Residues: CASSVQAKDTGELFF.

V usage is TRBV27 and J usage is TRBJ2-7; 9 bases map to TRBD2. Germline CDR1 MNHEY, CDR2 SMNVEV (reference sequence). The CDR3 sequence is 14 residues long. V dropped 5 bases and J dropped 6; count of bases not matched to a gene: 8. CDR3 sequence: CASSPRGGAGEQYV. In DNA, the CDR3 is TGTGCCAGCAGTCCCCGCGGGGGGGCGGGCGAGCAGTACGTC.

The chain is built from TRBV28 and TRBJ1-1; D is uncertain. Looked up from germline, CDR1 is MDHEN and CDR2 is SYDVKM. The CDR3 totals 13 residues. V was clipped by 4 bases and J by 4 bases, with 10 bases between them. Here the CDR3 reads CASSSFSFTEAFF. As DNA, the CDR3 is TGTGCCAGCAGTTCTTTTAGTTTCACTGAAGCTTTCTTT.

The rearrangement links TRBV5-4 to TRBJ2-3; D might be TRBD2 (6 bases). The V and J ends lost 1 base and 5 bases respectively, with 11 bases between them. The CDR3 loop spans 14 amino acids. The germline V gene has CDR1 SGHNT and CDR2 YYREEE (reference sequence). The CDR3 reads CASSLFGGLDTQYF. Written as DNA, the CDR3 is TGTGCCAGCAGCTTGTTTGGAGGGTTAGATACGCAGTATTTT.

This clone was found a few times. V gene TRBV30 combines with J gene TRBJ1-6; D is undetermined. This CDR3 contains 15 residues. With 0 bases removed from V and 8 bases from J, the gap between germline ends came to 14 bases. Germline-derived CDR1 and CDR2 are GTSNPN and SVGIG (reference sequence). The CDR3 loop reads CAWSVVSGFDSPLHF. CDR3 in DNA: TGTGCCTGGAGTGTGGTATCGGGGTTCGATTCACCCCTCCACTTT. The complete variable domain, with remaining parts taken from reference TRBV30 and TRBJ1-6, reads SQTIHQWPATLVQPVGSPLSLECTVEGTSNPNLYWYRQAAGRGLQLLFYSVGIGQISSEVPQNLSASRPQDRQFILSSKKLLLSDSGFYLCAWSVVSGFDSPLHFGNGTRLTVT.

Worth noting for this clone: A read error is possible here, since a much larger clone lies one base away. The chain carries TRBV11-2 and TRBJ2-7, with TRBD1 as a possible D gene (5 bases). This CDR3 has 12 residues. V lost 1 base and J 5 bases, leaving 6 bases between the germline ends. Germline V lookup: CDR1 SGHAT, CDR2 FQNNGV. The CDR3 reads CASSLGGHEQYF. The CDR3 DNA reads TGTGCCAGCAGCTTAGGGGGCCACGAGCAGTACTTC.

V is TRBV19 and J is TRBJ2-1, with TRBD2 matching over 12 bases. This CDR3 is built from 14 residues. Germline V lookup: CDR1 LNHDA, CDR2 SQIVND (reference sequence). After removal of 3 bases from V and 6 bases from J, the junction contained 0 bases not matched to a gene. CDR3 nucleotides: TGTGCCAGTAGTATGGGACTAGCGGGCAATGAGCAGTTCTTC. Its translation is CASSMGLAGNEQFF.

This rearrangement joins TRBV5-6 to TRBJ2-1, with 8 bases lining up with TRBD2. This CDR3 has 15 amino acids. Germline V gene lookup returns CDR1 SGHDT and CDR2 YYEEEE. Trimming cost V 4 bases and J 0 bases; bases outside gene matches: 3. CDR3 sequence (DNA): TGTGCCAGCAGCATAGCGGGGAGCTCCTACAATGAGCAGTTCTTC. Protein product: CASSIAGSSYNEQFF.

The V gene is TRBV2, the J gene TRBJ1-1, with 7 bases matching TRBD1. The V and J ends lost 8 bases and 4 bases, in that order; junction bases with no gene match: 7. This CDR3 has 13 amino acids. Germline V gene data show CDR1 as SNHLY and CDR2 as FYNNEI. The DNA for the CDR3 is TGTGCCAGCTCGACAGGGATCCCCACTGAAGCTTTCTTT. It codes for CASSTGIPTEAFF.

The chain combines TRBV29-1 with TRBJ1-3; TRBD1 is a possible D gene (6 bases). Germline values: CDR1 SQVTM, CDR2 ANQGSEA. This CDR3 has 16 amino acids. V shed 4 bases and J shed 1 base, with 17 bases lying between them. The CDR3 loop reads CSVVGGPGGSGNTIYF. CDR3 DNA: TGCAGCGTTGTTGGGGGGCCGGGGGGATCTGGAAACACCATATATTTT. Drawing the rest from reference TRBV29-1 and TRBJ1-3, the complete variable domain is SAVISQKPSRDICQRGTSLTIQCQVDSQVTMMFWYRQQPGQSLTLIATANQGSEATYESGFVIDKFPISRPNLTFSTLTVSNMSPEDSSIYLCSVVGGPGGSGNTIYFGEGSWLTVV.

V usage is TRBV18 and J usage is TRBJ1-1; 8 positions agree with TRBD1. Germline V lookup: CDR1 KGHSH, CDR2 LQKENI. V lost 8 bases, J lost 0 bases, and 5 bases stayed unmatched. There are 14 residues in the CDR3. The CDR3 DNA reads as TGTGCCAGCACGGACAGGGCAATGAACACTGAAGCTTTCTTT. Protein sequence: CASTDRAMNTEAFF.

J is TRBJ1-1 and V is TRBV12-3 or TRBV12-4; D is unclear. This CDR3 contains 13 residues. The V gene lost 6 bases and the J gene lost 5 bases, with 13 bases spanning the gap. The CDR3 DNA is TGTGCCAGCAGGGCGTTGGGAGAGACTGAAGCTTTCTTT. It yields the protein CASRALGETEAFF.

This clone was observed at least ten times. The chain combines TRBV11-2 with TRBJ1-3; D gene uncertain. The CDR3 is 15 amino acids. Trimming took off 6 bases at V and 0 bases at J, with 12 bases between the two ends. Germline lookup yields CDR1 SGHAT and CDR2 FQNNGV. The CDR3 loop is CASRRGTYSGNTIYF. CDR3 DNA: TGTGCCAGCAGGAGAGGTACCTACTCTGGAAACACCATATATTTT.

The rearrangement links TRBV11-3 to TRBJ2-1; TRBD1 is a possible D gene (6 bases). CDR3 size: 16 residues. V was cut by 1 base and J by 7 bases, with 17 bases left in between. The germline V gene has CDR1 SGHNT and CDR2 YENEEA. CDR3 region: CASSLGSQGLGNEQFF. The CDR3 bases are TGTGCCAGCAGCTTAGGGAGCCAGGGGCTAGGGAATGAGCAGTTCTTC.

This clone was counted only a few times. The V gene is TRBV6-6, the J gene TRBJ2-7; tentatively, D is TRBD1 (5 bases). Germline V gives CDR1 MNHNY, CDR2 SVGAGI (reference sequence). The germline V and J ends were trimmed by 4 bases and 1 base, with 8 bases remaining between them. CDR3 size: 13 residues. The CDR3 DNA follows: TGTGCCAGCAGTTTGACAGCGTCCTACGAGCAGTACTTC. Translation gives CASSLTASYEQYF.

The chain has TRBV5-1 and TRBJ2-3; the D gene is possibly TRBD1 (6 bases). The CDR3 is made up of 14 amino acids. Between the trimmed V and J ends, which lost 6 bases and 2 bases, there was a span of 13 bases. Per the germline V gene, CDR1 is SGHRS and CDR2 is YFSETQ. CDR3 nucleotides: TGCGCCAGCAAGGGCAGGGGAGTCACAGATACGCAGTATTTT. This sequence encodes CASKGRGVTDTQYF.

This clone was observed once. This chain links TRBV30 with TRBJ2-7; D ambiguous. The CDR3 contains 13 residues. Germline CDR1 GTSNPN, CDR2 SVGIG (reference sequence). V gave up 0 bases and J gave up 3 bases, with 9 bases separating them. The CDR3 here is CAWSVNTNYEQYV. CDR3 nucleotide sequence: TGTGCCTGGAGTGTCAACACGAACTACGAGCAGTACGTC.

The V call is TRBV29-1, the J call TRBJ2-3; D may be TRBD1 (6 bases). Trimming took 3 bases from V and 3 from J, leaving 16 bases between them. The CDR3 runs to 15 residues. Germline values: CDR1 SQVTM, CDR2 ANQGSEA. The CDR3: CSVEKARGNTDTQYF. In DNA form, the CDR3 reads TGCAGCGTTGAGAAGGCCAGGGGCAATACAGATACGCAGTATTTT.

The V and J genes are TRBV10-3 and TRBJ1-4, with 8 bases that match TRBD1. This CDR3 is 14 amino acids long. The V segment lost 3 bases and the J segment 5 bases; nucleotides outside the gene matches: 2. In germline, CDR1 is ENHRY, CDR2 SYGVKD. The CDR3 loop reads CAISDRQGNEKLFF. The DNA for the CDR3 is TGTGCCATCAGTGACAGACAGGGGAATGAAAAACTGTTTTTT.

This clone came up once. The J gene is TRBJ1-4, the V gene TRBV6-1; 8 nucleotides align to TRBD1. V was clipped by 1 base and J by 8 bases; unmatched bases: 3. The CDR3 has 14 residues. From germline, CDR1 is MNHNS and CDR2 SASEGT. The CDR3 coding sequence is TGTGCCAGCAGTGAAGGGACAGGGTGGGAAAAACTGTTTTTT. Its translation: CASSEGTGWEKLFF.